A single sample is the source of the 30 T cell receptor beta chains below, sequenced in a study of neurological immune-mediated disorders. MiXCR was run by TCRdb on the 5' RACE reads, yielding one entry per CDR3 protein. Of tens of thousands of distinct CDR3 sequences listed, about 4.9% are singletons. Source material: PBMCs. Receptors were obtained from a man aged 30-40 years with multiple sclerosis.

This clonotype was seen repeatedly, ten times or more. J is TRBJ1-2 and V is TRBV20-1; unclear D gene. The CDR3 covers 16 residues. V was clipped by 0 bases and J by 4 bases, with 18 bases between them. Germline V gene sequence: CDR1 DFQATT, CDR2 SNEGSKA (reference sequence). The CDR3 DNA sequence: TGCAGTGCTAGAGATCTATCGGACGGCAACCTCTATGGCTACACCTTC. Protein sequence: CSARDLSDGNLYGYTF.

The gene calls are TRBV6-5 and TRBJ2-1, with D perhaps matching TRBD1 or TRBD2 (5 bases each). The CDR3 sequence is 15 residues long. Trimming left V 2 bases short and J 1 base short, with 9 bases between. The germline CDR1 and CDR2 sequences are MNHEY and SVGAGI. This CDR3 reads CASSYNGASYNEQFF. In DNA form, the CDR3 reads TGTGCCAGCAGTTACAACGGGGCATCCTACAATGAGCAGTTCTTC.

This clonotype appeared many times. The rearrangement links TRBV11-2 to TRBJ2-1, with 12 positions matching TRBD2. Germline V CDR1 and CDR2: SGHAT, FQNNGV. The CDR3 contains 15 residues. V lost 4 bases to trimming and J lost 8 bases; unmatched junction nucleotides: 6. The CDR3 is CASSSSGGAGDEQFF. The CDR3, as DNA: TGTGCCAGCAGCTCTAGCGGGGGGGCCGGGGATGAGCAGTTCTTC.

This clonotype was detected ten times or more. The genes are TRBV20-1 and TRBJ1-2, with D hard to call. The CDR3 has 12 amino acids. The ends were cut back, 3 bases at V and 4 bases at J, with 9 bases in the middle. Per germline, CDR1 DFQATT and CDR2 SNEGSKA (reference sequence). In nucleotides, the CDR3 is TGCAGTGCTAGTATGGGGTTCTATGGCTACACCTTC. This translates into CSASMGFYGYTF.

There are many counts of this clonotype. The chain carries TRBV7-2 and TRBJ1-2, with 11 bases that match TRBD1. Germline lookup yields CDR1 SGHTA and CDR2 FQGNSA. Trimming cost V 5 bases and J 4 bases; bases outside gene matches: 6. The length of the CDR3 is 15 residues. The CDR3 here is CASSPGQGAIYGYTF. DNA of the CDR3: TGTGCCAGCAGCCCCGGACAGGGGGCAATCTATGGCTACACCTTC.

This clonotype appeared many times. V and J are TRBV10-3 and TRBJ2-2, with no clear D. CDR3 size: 11 residues. Trimming took 11 bases from V and 6 from J, leaving 10 bases between them. The germline CDR1 and CDR2 sequences are ENHRY and SYGVKD. The CDR3, as DNA: TGTGCCTACCTGGCCGCCGGGGAGCTGTTTTTT. It yields the protein CAYLAAGELFF.

This chain uses TRBV11-2 with TRBJ2-5; D is possibly TRBD2 (6 bases). This CDR3 spans 14 amino acids. V shed 5 bases and J shed 2 bases, with 12 bases lying between them. Germline CDR1 reads SGHAT; CDR2 reads FQNNGV. The CDR3 loop is CASSQQAGQETQYF. In DNA, the CDR3 is TGTGCCAGCAGCCAGCAGGCGGGGCAAGAGACCCAGTACTTC.

The table lists this clonotype with many counts. The rearrangement joins TRBV5-1 to TRBJ2-1; 10 bases are a match to TRBD2. After removal of 7 bases from V and 5 bases from J, the junction contained 6 bases not matched to a gene. CDR1 SGHRS and CDR2 YFSETQ come from the germline V gene. The CDR3 extends over 14 amino acids. CDR3 region: CASSRLAGHNEQFF. CDR3 coding DNA: TGCGCCAGCTCAAGACTAGCGGGTCACAATGAGCAGTTCTTC.

This clonotype was picked up many times. The rearrangement links TRBV4-2 to TRBJ2-7; D unresolved. CDR1 is LGHNA and CDR2 is YNFKEQ in the germline V gene. V lost 1 base to trimming and J lost 1 base, with 2 bases between them. The CDR3 spans 12 residues. This CDR3 reads CASSQGSYEQYF. As DNA, the CDR3 is TGTGCCAGCAGCCAAGGTTCCTACGAGCAGTACTTC.

The rearrangement joins TRBV15 to TRBJ1-2; D possibly corresponds to TRBD1 (5 bases). Trimming took off 1 base at V and 2 bases at J, with 8 bases between the two ends. The germline V gene has CDR1 LNHNV and CDR2 YYDKDF (reference sequence). This CDR3 contains 14 residues. The CDR3, as DNA: TGTGCCACCAGCAGAGTGGGGCTAAACTATGGCTACACCTTC. The encoded protein is CATSRVGLNYGYTF.

Many counts were recorded for this clonotype. This chain joins TRBV20-1 and TRBJ2-3; the D gene is possibly TRBD1 (6 bases). V was clipped by 3 bases and J by 2 bases, with 12 bases between them. Germline V gives CDR1 DFQATT, CDR2 SNEGSKA (reference sequence). The CDR3 has 14 amino acids. The CDR3 nucleotides read TGCAGTGCTAGGGACAGCCGTGACACAGATACGCAGTATTTT. It translates to CSARDSRDTDTQYF.

This clonotype was seen only once. This chain joins TRBV7-6 and TRBJ1-1, with 8 bases identical to TRBD1. The trim removed 0 bases at V and 4 bases at J, leaving 7 bases unmatched. Germline CDR1 and CDR2: SGHVS and FNYEAQ. This CDR3 is built from 16 residues. CDR3 coding DNA: TGTGCCAGCAGCTTAGCAGGACAGGGTTGGAGCACTGAAGCTTTCTTT. It is translated as CASSLAGQGWSTEAFF.

This clonotype has a count of ten or more. As DNA, the CDR3 is TGTGCCAGCTCCCCCGGCGCAGGGGGGAACGAGCAGTACTTC. It encodes CASSPGAGGNEQYF. The J gene is TRBJ2-7, the V gene TRBV7-8; the D gene is possibly TRBD1 (7 bases). CDR1 and CDR2 (germline): SGHVS, FQNEAQ. V dropped 8 bases and J dropped 5 bases, with 19 bases sitting between them. The CDR3 has 14 amino acids. The whole variable domain, remainder taken from reference TRBV7-8 and TRBJ2-7, is GAGVSQSPRYKVAKRGQDVALRCDPISGHVSLFWYQQALGQGPEFLTYFQNEAQLDKSGLPSDRFFAERPEGSVSTLKIQRTQQEDSAVYLCASSPGAGGNEQYFGPGTRLTVT.

Notes on this clonotype: A read error may be the cause here, since a much bigger clone is one base away. The chain links TRBV10-2 to TRBJ1-2; no definite D call. Looked up from germline, CDR1 is WSHSY and CDR2 is SAAADI. Trimming removed 0 bases from V and 14 bases from J, with 13 bases in between. The length of the CDR3 is 12 residues. CDR3 nucleotides: TGCGCCAGCAGTGAGTCGCGGGAGGTAAAAACCTTC. Encoded protein: CASSESREVKTF.

There are many counts of this clonotype. The CDR3: CASSPSRATEQFF. The CDR3 DNA sequence: TGTGCCAGCAGCCCCTCGAGGGCCACTGAGCAGTTCTTC. The rearrangement uses TRBV3-1 and TRBJ2-1; possibly TRBD2 for D (5 bases). The CDR3 length is 13 residues. Germline lookup yields CDR1 LGHDT and CDR2 YNNKEL (reference sequence). With 4 bases removed from V and 9 bases from J, the gap between germline ends came to 13 bases.

The chain is built from TRBV5-1 and TRBJ2-5, with D hard to call. The V gene lost 2 bases and the J gene lost 5 bases, with 16 bases spanning the gap. CDR1 and CDR2 (germline): SGHRS, YFSETQ. The CDR3 spans 15 residues. As DNA, the CDR3 is TGCGCCAGCAGCTTCCTCCCAGAATCGAAGGAGACCCAGTACTTC. Translated, it gives CASSFLPESKETQYF.

This clonotype was counted ten times or more. This chain links TRBV20-1 with TRBJ1-3; possibly TRBD1 for D (5 bases). CDR1 is DFQATT and CDR2 is SNEGSKA in the germline V gene (reference sequence). V lost 6 bases and J lost 1, with 13 bases in between. CDR3 length: 14 amino acids. The CDR3 DNA reads as TGCAGTGCCTTGGGACCTTTTTCTGGAAACACCATATATTTT. Protein product: CSALGPFSGNTIYF.

This clonotype was observed many times. V gene TRBV5-6 combines with J gene TRBJ2-7, with D hard to call. From germline, CDR1 is SGHDT and CDR2 YYEEEE. CDR3 length: 12 residues. V was pared by 2 bases and J by 2 bases, with 5 bases between. The CDR3 loop reads CASSLATYEQYF. The DNA for the CDR3 is TGTGCCAGCAGCTTAGCAACCTACGAGCAGTACTTC. The variable domain in full, with the rest retrieved from reference TRBV5-6 and TRBJ2-7, is DAGVTQSPTHLIKTRGQQVTLRCSPKSGHDTVSWYQQALGQGPQFIFQYYEEEERQRGNFPDRFSGHQFPNYSSELNVNALLLGDSALYLCASSLATYEQYFGPGTRLTVT.

This clonotype came up many times. The rearrangement links TRBV5-1 to TRBJ2-7; TRBD2 aligns across 13 bases. Germline V gene lookup returns CDR1 SGHRS and CDR2 YFSETQ. The CDR3 runs 15 residues. Trimming took 2 bases from V and 5 from J; bases not matched to a gene: 4. DNA of the CDR3: TGCGCCAGCAGCTTACTAGCGGGGGGGCCTCACGAGCAGTACTTC. Its translation: CASSLLAGGPHEQYF.

This clonotype has more than one count but fewer than ten. The genes are TRBV21-1 and TRBJ1-2; the listed D gene, TRBD1, was not tested against the DNA. TRBV21-1 has pseudogene status. CDR3 length equals 16 residues. CDR3 nucleotide sequence: TGTGCCAGCAGCACAAGGCCCAGGGTCGCGGGTCGTGGCTACACCTTC. Its translation is CASSTRPRVAGRGYTF.

The chain has TRBV6-1 and TRBJ2-7, with TRBD1 as a possible D gene (6 bases). Deletions cut 8 bases from V and 3 bases from J, with 8 bases between. The germline CDR1 and CDR2 sequences are MNHNS and SASEGT. This CDR3 region has 11 residues. In DNA, the CDR3 is TGTGCCAGCGGACAGAGCTACGAGCAGTACTTC. This sequence encodes CASGQSYEQYF.

In its sample, this clonotype was seen a few times. CDR3 loop: CSASPMYNQPQHF. CDR3 in DNA: TGCAGTGCTAGTCCCATGTACAATCAGCCCCAGCATTTT. V usage is TRBV20-1 and J usage is TRBJ1-5; D not resolved. The V end was cut by 3 bases, the J end by 3 bases, with 9 bases between. The CDR3 has 13 amino acids. Germline CDR1 DFQATT, CDR2 SNEGSKA (reference sequence).

This clonotype has only a few counts. This chain joins TRBV20-1 and TRBJ1-1, with TRBD1 as a possible D gene (5 bases). CDR3 length equals 16 residues. Germline lookup yields CDR1 DFQATT and CDR2 SNEGSKA (reference sequence). Trimming shortened V by 2 bases and J by 5 bases, and 21 bases separated the two germline ends. This CDR3 reads CSARRGGNPGRTEAFF. The CDR3 region has the DNA TGCAGTGCTAGACGGGGGGGAAATCCAGGGAGGACTGAAGCTTTCTTT.

This clonotype was observed a handful of times. The CDR3 nucleotides read TGTGCCGGGAACAGGGAGGCCGACACTGAAGCTTTCTTT. Translated, it gives CAGNREADTEAFF. V is TRBV2 and J is TRBJ1-1; D possibly corresponds to TRBD1 (6 bases). The CDR3 consists of 13 residues. Germline CDR1 and CDR2: SNHLY and FYNNEI. Trimming pared 11 bases from V and 3 bases from J, leaving 16 bases between. Looking up the rest from reference TRBV2 and TRBJ1-1 gives the full variable domain: EPEVTQTPSHQVTQMGQEVILRCVPISNHLYFYWYRQILGQKVEFLVSFYNNEISEKSEIFDDQFSVERPDGSNFTLKIRSTKLEDSAMYFCAGNREADTEAFFGQGTRLTVV.

This clonotype appeared many times. The gene calls are TRBV5-1 and TRBJ2-2, with 8 bases lining up with TRBD1. The CDR3 loop spans 13 amino acids. V gave up 4 bases and J gave up 8 bases; unmatched junction bases: 4. The V gene's germline CDR1 is SGHRS and CDR2 YFSETQ. In DNA form, the CDR3 reads TGCGCCAGCAGCGCGGACAGGGAGGGGGAGCTGTTTTTT. Amino acid sequence: CASSADREGELFF.

This clonotype has a count of ten or more. This rearrangement joins TRBV20-1 to TRBJ2-2; no definite D call. The CDR3 has 13 amino acids. V was cut by 1 base and J by 4 bases, with 7 bases left in between. The germline CDR1 and CDR2 sequences are DFQATT and SNEGSKA (reference sequence). In DNA, the CDR3 is TGCAGTGCTAGAGCTGGCCCCACCGGGGAGCTGTTTTTT. Translated: CSARAGPTGELFF.

This clonotype was counted ten times or more. The chain couples TRBV29-1 to TRBJ1-1, with D uncertain. This CDR3 has 15 amino acids. The V gene's germline CDR1 is SQVTM and CDR2 ANQGSEA. Deletions cut 3 bases from V and 6 bases from J, with 20 bases between. CDR3 coding DNA: TGCAGCGTTGAGGACTACGGACTGGGCTCGCCTGAAGCTTTCTTT. The encoded protein is CSVEDYGLGSPEAFF. The variable domain in full, with the rest retrieved from reference TRBV29-1 and TRBJ1-1, is SAVISQKPSRDICQRGTSLTIQCQVDSQVTMMFWYRQQPGQSLTLIATANQGSEATYESGFVIDKFPISRPNLTFSTLTVSNMSPEDSSIYLCSVEDYGLGSPEAFFGQGTRLTVV.

The V gene is TRBV3-1, the J gene TRBJ2-1, with no clear D. The V gene lost 1 base and the J gene lost 1 base, with 11 bases spanning the gap. Germline CDR1 is LGHDT and CDR2 is YNNKEL (reference sequence). This CDR3 has 16 amino acids. The CDR3 DNA is TGTGCCAGCAGCCAAGCCCCGACTGGGTCCTACAATGAGCAGTTCTTC. Protein: CASSQAPTGSYNEQFF.

This clonotype was seen many times. The chain couples TRBV3-1 to TRBJ1-6; D possibly corresponds to TRBD1 (5 bases). Trimming removed 6 bases from V and 8 bases from J, with 20 bases in between. The CDR3 has 16 amino acids. The germline V gene encodes CDR1 LGHDT and CDR2 YNNKEL (reference sequence). The DNA of the CDR3 is TGTGCCAGCAGTCGCAGCCGGGGACGGAGCTATTCACCCCTCCACTTT. Residues: CASSRSRGRSYSPLHF.

This clonotype was counted many times. CDR3 sequence (DNA): TGTGCCAGCAGGATGAGTCGGGCTAATGAAAAACTGTTTTTT. Translation: CASRMSRANEKLFF. The rearrangement uses TRBV27 and TRBJ1-4; D not certain. The CDR3 is made up of 14 amino acids. CDR1 and CDR2 from the germline V gene are MNHEY and SMNVEV (reference sequence). V was shortened by 6 bases and J by 3 bases, with 11 bases between the two germline ends.